Listed below are T cell receptor beta chains from one sample, sequenced in a study of blood T cell repertoires in COVID-19. Profiled with immunoSEQ multiplex PCR; TCRdb holds only in-frame clones, not every one. The sample includes some 220,000 clones, approximately 80% seen only once; the top ten take around 13%. The specimen was peripheral blood. The origin of the receptors is a human donor in a cohort sampled during active COVID-19. CDR3s include the opening cysteine and the closing phenylalanine or tryptophan. D genes are given only for firm matches. Rows may omit the clone size; those that give it use once, few, many or a size class.

TRBJ2-3,-,-,TRBV12-3/TRBV12-4,CASSPTGSTQYF,TGTGCCAGCAGTCCTACAGGGAGCACGCAGTATTTT
TRBJ2-7,TRBD1,-,TRBV23-1,CASSRAPGQVAEQYF,TGCGCCAGCAGTCGCGCCCCGGGACAGGTGGCCGAGCAGTACTTC
TRBJ1-1,-,-,TRBV5-1,CASSLQGYTEAFF,TGCGCCAGCAGCCTGCAGGGGTACACTGAAGCTTTCTTT
TRBJ1-1,TRBD1,-,TRBV5-6,CASSLGAGGGNTEAFF,TGTGCCAGCAGCTTGGGGGCAGGGGGAGGGAACACTGAAGCTTTCTTT
TRBJ1-2,-,-,TRBV5-6,CASSTRSSPGYGYTF,TGTGCCAGCAGCACGAGGTCCTCCCCCGGCTATGGCTACACCTTC
TRBJ1-3,-,-,TRBV10-3,CAISEKGKGGRGNTIYF,TGTGCCATCAGTGAGAAGGGAAAAGGGGGAAGGGGAAACACCATATATTTT
TRBJ1-2,TRBD1,few,TRBV6-4,CASSTGEYDYGYTF,TGTGCCAGTAGTACAGGGGAATACGACTATGGCTACACCTTC
TRBJ2-3,TRBD1,-,TRBV24-1,CATSGDTGADTQYF,TGTGCCACCAGCGGAGACACAGGGGCAGATACGCAGTATTTT
TRBJ2-7,TRBD1,-,TRBV7-8,CASSLAPQGAGEQYF,TGTGCCAGCAGCTTAGCCCCCCAGGGGGCGGGAGAGCAGTACTTC
TRBJ1-1,-,few,TRBV19,CASSISLNTEAFF,TGTGCCAGTAGTATAAGCCTGAACACTGAAGCTTTCTTT
TRBJ1-2,-,-,TRBV6-5,CASTGGLGGYTF,TGTGCCAGCACTGGAGGGCTGGGGGGCTACACCTTC
TRBJ1-1,TRBD1,-,TRBV5-1,CASSPRTGGNTEAFF,TGCGCCAGCAGCCCTAGGACAGGGGGGAACACTGAAGCTTTCTTT
TRBJ1-1,TRBD1,-,TRBV4-1,CASSQSLRTGLWNTEAFF,TGCGCCAGCAGCCAATCCCTCAGGACAGGCCTCTGGAACACTGAAGCTTTCTTT
TRBJ2-7,-,-,TRBV12-3/TRBV12-4,CASSLDRAEQYF,TGTGCCAGCAGTTTAGACAGGGCAGAGCAGTACTTC
TRBJ1-1,-,-,TRBV28,CASSLDAENTEAFF,TGTGCCAGCAGTTTAGATGCGGAGAACACTGAAGCTTTCTTT
TRBJ2-5,-,few,TRBV7-6,CASSSSQGKWAQETQYF,TGTGCCAGCAGCTCATCACAGGGAAAGTGGGCCCAAGAGACCCAGTACTTC
TRBJ1-5,-,-,TRBV27,CASSPGSNQPQHF,TGTGCCAGCTCTCCAGGGAGCAATCAGCCCCAGCATTTT
TRBJ1-3,TRBD1,few,TRBV7-2,CASSRRTGPGNTIYF,TGTGCCAGCAGCCGTCGGACAGGACCTGGAAACACCATATATTTT
TRBJ1-1,-,-,TRBV28,CAGRGSTEAFF,TGTGCCGGCCGAGGGTCCACTGAAGCTTTCTTT
TRBJ2-1,-,few,TRBV7-2,CASHNQGSYNEQFF,TGTGCCAGCCACAATCAGGGCTCCTACAATGAGCAGTTCTTC
TRBJ1-6,-,-,TRBV5-5,CASSTTGGDGSPLHF,TGTGCCAGCAGCACGACAGGCGGAGATGGTTCACCCCTCCACTTT
TRBJ2-5,TRBD2,-,TRBV2,CASNPLAGGQETQYF,TGTGCCAGCAATCCCCTAGCGGGGGGGCAAGAGACCCAGTACTTC
TRBJ2-1,-,-,TRBV7-9,CASSRSGNEQFF,TGTGCCAGCAGCCGGAGTGGCAATGAGCAGTTCTTC
TRBJ2-7,-,-,TRBV6-2/TRBV6-3,CASSLREAGEQYF,TGTGCCAGCAGTCTCAGGGAGGCAGGCGAGCAGTACTTC
TRBJ2-2,-,few,TRBV29-1,CSVALGGAGELFF,TGCAGCGTTGCCCTCGGGGGAGCCGGGGAGCTGTTTTTT
TRBJ1-1,-,-,TRBV20-1,CSARDQGAAFF,TGCAGTGCTAGAGACCAGGGTGCAGCTTTCTTT
TRBJ1-4,-,-,TRBV6-6,CASNHWGAGTNEKLFF,TGTGCCAGCAACCACTGGGGCGCAGGTACTAATGAAAAACTGTTTTTT
TRBJ1-5,-,-,TRBV28,CASRREEIQPQHF,TGTGCCAGCAGGCGAGAGGAGATTCAGCCCCAGCATTTT
TRBJ2-7,-,-,TRBV6-1,CASSEAFGTPSYEQYF,TGTGCCAGCAGTGAAGCCTTCGGGACTCCCTCCTACGAGCAGTACTTC
TRBJ2-2,-,few,TRBV3-1/TRBV3-2,CASSHRQGWAGELFF,TGTGCCAGCAGCCATAGGCAGGGATGGGCCGGGGAGCTGTTTTTT
TRBJ2-7,-,-,TRBV6-2/TRBV6-3,CASSTHEEQYF,TGTGCCAGCAGTACGCACGAGGAGCAGTACTTC
TRBJ1-4,-,-,TRBV10-2,CASSKLLNEKLFF,TGCGCCAGCAGTAAACTGCTTAATGAAAAACTGTTTTTT
TRBJ2-3,-,-,TRBV6-9,CASTCVDTQYF,TGTGCCAGCACCTGCGTAGATACGCAGTATTTT
TRBJ2-7,TRBD2,-,TRBV3-1/TRBV3-2,CASSRSGDYSYEQYF,TGTGCCAGCAGCCGTAGCGGGGACTACTCCTACGAGCAGTACTTC
TRBJ1-5,-,-,TRBV4-2,CASSQMQGNQPQHF,TGTGCCAGCAGCCAGATGCAGGGCAATCAGCCCCAGCATTTT
TRBJ1-2,TRBD1,once,TRBV9,CASSPRQGGYTF,TGTGCCAGCAGCCCTCGACAGGGTGGCTACACCTTC
TRBJ2-5,-,-,TRBV24-1,CATSRGGKETQYF,TGTGCCACCTCTAGGGGCGGAAAAGAGACCCAGTACTTC
TRBJ1-4,-,-,TRBV4-3,CASSQDSGGAINEKLFF,TGCGCCAGCAGCCAAGATTCGGGCGGGGCCATTAATGAAAAACTGTTTTTT
TRBJ2-5,TRBD1,-,TRBV5-5,CASSLAAAGGIQETQYF,TGTGCCAGCAGCTTGGCAGCCGCAGGGGGAATACAAGAGACCCAGTACTTC
TRBJ1-1,TRBD1,-,TRBV14,CASSQVVAGGWTEAFF,TGTGCCAGCAGCCAAGTAGTAGCAGGGGGTTGGACTGAAGCTTTCTTT
TRBJ2-1,-,-,TRBV5-5,CATKRASDWGEQFF,TGTGCCACTAAGAGGGCTAGCGACTGGGGTGAGCAGTTCTTC
TRBJ1-5,-,-,TRBV28,CASSLVTASNQPQHF,TGTGCCAGCAGTTTGGTCACAGCCAGCAATCAGCCCCAGCATTTT
TRBJ2-3,-,-,TRBV30,CAWKGPGRGTDTQYF,TGTGCCTGGAAGGGTCCCGGGCGGGGCACAGATACGCAGTATTTT
TRBJ2-7,-,-,TRBV4-2,CASSQGTRDEQYF,TGTGCCAGCAGCCAAGGCACGAGGGATGAGCAGTACTTC
TRBJ1-2,-,many,TRBV19,CASSSDRLYGYTF,TGTGCCAGTAGTTCGGACAGACTTTATGGCTACACCTTC
TRBJ2-4,-,-,TRBV7-9,CASSLGLARRTPPDIQYF,TGTGCCAGCAGCTTAGGTTTGGCGCGGAGGACTCCGCCGGACATTCAGTACTTC
TRBJ2-3,TRBD1,-,TRBV19,CASSTDRGDYLGTDTQYF,TGTGCCAGTAGTACCGACAGGGGAGACTATCTGGGCACAGATACGCAGTATTTT
TRBJ2-1,-,-,TRBV5-5,CASSSQGLVNNEQFF,TGTGCCAGCAGCTCCCAGGGCTTGGTAAACAATGAGCAGTTCTTC
TRBJ1-4,-,-,TRBV7-9,CASSLVGDEKLFF,TGTGCCAGCAGCTTAGTGGGAGATGAAAAACTGTTTTTT
TRBJ2-7,TRBD2,-,TRBV4-3,CASSQSLAGATYEQYF,TGCGCCAGCAGCCAGTCCCTAGCGGGGGCCACCTACGAGCAGTACTTC
TRBJ2-7,TRBD1,-,TRBV12-3/TRBV12-4,CASSWDRNYEQYF,TGTGCCAGCAGTTGGGACAGAAACTACGAGCAGTACTTC
TRBJ1-4,TRBD1,once,TRBV4-1,CASSRRQGTATTNEKLFF,TGCGCCAGCAGCCGACGACAAGGGACAGCAACAACTAATGAAAAACTGTTTTTT
TRBJ2-7,-,once,TRBV2,CASRKQAGSYEQYF,TGTGCCAGCAGGAAGCAGGCAGGATCCTACGAGCAGTACTTC
TRBJ1-5,TRBD1,-,TRBV19,CASTPIEGQNQPQHF,TGTGCCAGTACCCCAATAGAGGGACAGAATCAGCCCCAGCATTTT
TRBJ1-2,-,-,TRBV11-2,CASSLGPWASHF,TGTGCCAGCAGCTTAGGTCCCTGGGCAAGCCATTTC
TRBJ2-5,TRBD2,-,TRBV14,CASSQGVMWATGGETQYF,TGTGCCAGCAGCCAAGGAGTAATGTGGGCCACGGGGGGGGAGACCCAGTACTTC
TRBJ2-7,-,-,TRBV3-1/TRBV3-2,CASSQVPSYEQYF,TGTGCCAGCAGCCAAGTCCCTAGTTACGAGCAGTACTTC
TRBJ1-1,-,-,TRBV7-2,CASSLWGEVTEAFF,TGTGCCAGCAGCTTGTGGGGGGAGGTCACTGAAGCTTTCTTT
TRBJ2-1,-,-,TRBV6-6,CASKFWDTDNEQFF,TGTGCCAGCAAATTTTGGGACACTGACAATGAGCAGTTCTTC
TRBJ2-7,TRBD1,-,TRBV28,CASIQGAQNEQYF,TGTGCCAGCATTCAGGGGGCGCAAAACGAGCAGTACTTC